This TCR beta chain was sequenced during a study of T cells in Graves' hyperthyroidism and ophthalmopathy. Study conclusions and caveats: Most thyroid-expanded clonotypes above 0.001 were also found in blood.

This CDR3 has 14 amino acids. Trimming took off 7 bases at V and 5 bases at J, with 17 bases between the two ends. Germline values: CDR1 LGHNT, CDR2 FRNRAP. PBMCs were obtained from over 8.5 ml fresh peripheral blood. This clonotype was seen many times. The antigen remains undetermined. The TCR beta CDR3 regions underwent amplification using RNA transcripts as the source. The study used the HTBI primer set for a first-round RT-PCR of the TCR CDR3. Via MiXCR, TCRdb re-called the multiplex PCR reads, giving one row per CDR3 protein. The table includes 550,000 to 600,000 distinct CDR3 sequences, around 15% detected once.

The chain employs TRBV12-5 and TRBJ2-5; TRBD2 might be the D (7 bases). The TCR was taken from a young woman with Graves' hyperthyroidism. The sequenced sample consisted of blood. CDR3 coding DNA: TGTGCTAGTGCCCTCGACAGGCGGGGGGAGACCCAGTACTTC. Translating it yields CASALDRRGETQYF.